This TCR beta chain is from a study of CD8+ T cells in alopecia areata. cDNA serving as the sequencing template came from extracted, reverse transcribed RNA. Sequencing was performed with immunoSEQ multiplex PCR; in TCRdb, only in-frame clones are kept and a portion is missing. Counted here are about 110,000 clones, under 65% occurring once; the ten biggest clones make up over 20%. The sequenced sample consisted of NKG2D-low CD8+ T cells sorted from blood. This sequence was found in a human donor with alopecia areata.

The chain's CDR3 is CASSQDQGGEQFF. Here the CDR3 DNA reads TGCGCCAGCAGCCAAGATCAGGGAGGCGAGCAGTTCTTC. V is TRBV4-1 and J is TRBJ2-1; weak D call: TRBD2 (6 bases). The germline CDR1 and CDR2 sequences are MGHRA and YSYEKL. V lost 0 bases, J lost 10 bases, and 10 bases lay in between. This CDR3 has 13 residues.